The 22 T cell receptor beta chains in this list originate from one sample, sequenced in a study of cytomegalovirus exposure and HLA in healthy donors. It was with 60 Vbeta and 13 Jbeta primers that the PCR ran. Assay: immunoSEQ multiplex PCR; the TCRdb copy retains only in-frame clones and omits some. The data contain 150,000 to 200,000 clones, roughly 80% of them singletons. Sequencing input: PBMCs. The source of these receptors is a man aged 60 to 75 in good health and CMV-seronegative.

On this clone itself: One end of the junction fails to match germline, which may point to a read error. The V and J genes are TRBV30 and TRBJ2-7; 12 bases align to TRBD2. CDR1 and CDR2 (germline): GTSNPN, SVGIG (reference sequence). The CDR3 consists of 15 residues. CDR3 nucleotides: TGTGCCTGGAGTGGGACTAGCGGGATAGGAGGGGCCCGGGGCTTC. Protein sequence: CAWSGTSGIGGARGF.

This clone was detected only once. The chain carries TRBV19 and TRBJ2-2, with TRBD1 as a possible D gene (5 bases). The V gene lost 5 bases and the J gene lost 0 bases, with 7 bases spanning the gap. This CDR3 region has 14 residues. Germline lookup yields CDR1 LNHDA and CDR2 SQIVND (reference sequence). The CDR3 is CASSSRANTGELFF. CDR3 DNA: TGTGCCAGTAGTTCCAGGGCGAACACCGGGGAGCTGTTTTTT.

The rearrangement links TRBV28 to TRBJ1-5; weak D call: TRBD1 (5 bases). Per germline, CDR1 MDHEN and CDR2 SYDVKM. The germline V and J ends were trimmed by 3 bases and 3 bases, with 9 bases remaining between them. The CDR3 consists of 14 residues. CDR3 in amino acids: CASSFGGINQPQHF. For the CDR3, the DNA is TGTGCCAGCAGTTTTGGGGGGATCAATCAGCCCCAGCATTTT.

CDR3 in DNA: TGTGCCAGCAGTTCCCCCCCCCTCAGCGGGAACAATGAGCAGTTCTTC. This translates into CASSSPPLSGNNEQFF. This rearrangement joins TRBV28 to TRBJ2-1, with 7 bases fitting TRBD2. V gave up 4 bases and J gave up 5 bases; unmatched junction bases: 11. The CDR3 spans 16 residues. Germline assignment: CDR1 MDHEN and CDR2 SYDVKM.

The rearrangement links TRBV5-6 to TRBJ2-7, with TRBD1 matching over 7 bases. The CDR3 has 14 amino acids. V lost 3 bases to trimming and J lost 3 bases; unmatched junction nucleotides: 6. Per the germline V gene, CDR1 is SGHDT and CDR2 is YYEEEE. The CDR3 region has the DNA TGTGCCAGCAGCTCGGGACAGCTTGGCTACGAGCAGTACTTC. Residues: CASSSGQLGYEQYF.

This clone was seen a few times. V and J are TRBV9 and TRBJ1-4; TRBD1 is a possible D gene (5 bases). The ends were cut back, 0 bases at V and 4 bases at J, with 10 bases in the middle. Germline values: CDR1 SGDLS, CDR2 YYNGEE. The CDR3 extends over 15 amino acids. CDR3 amino acids: CASSVAGGGNEKLFF. DNA of the CDR3: TGTGCCAGCAGCGTAGCCGGGGGAGGTAATGAAAAACTGTTTTTT.

The chain's CDR3 is CSVGDRSQETQYF. The CDR3 nucleotides read TGCAGCGTTGGGGACAGGTCCCAAGAGACCCAGTACTTC. The chain joins TRBV29-1 to TRBJ2-5; TRBD1 aligns across 8 bases. The CDR3 has 13 amino acids. Germline CDR1 is SQVTM and CDR2 is ANQGSEA. V lost 4 bases to trimming and J lost 1 base; unmatched junction nucleotides: 2.

For the CDR3, the DNA is TGTGCCAGCAGCTTAGCTTCGCGGGACTACGAGCAGTACTTC. It is translated as CASSLASRDYEQYF. This chain links TRBV7-3 with TRBJ2-7, with a weak D call TRBD2 (6 bases). V was cut by 2 bases and J by 3 bases, with 11 bases left in between. Germline V gene sequence: CDR1 SGHTA, CDR2 FQGTGA. The CDR3 extends over 14 amino acids. Supplemented by reference TRBV7-3 and TRBJ2-7, the full variable domain reads GAGVSQTPSNKVTEKGKYVELRCDPISGHTALYWYRQSLGQGPEFLIYFQGTGAADDSGLPNDRFFAVRPEGSVSTLKIQRTERGDSAVYLCASSLASRDYEQYFGPGTRLTVT.

The V call is TRBV5-6, the J call TRBJ1-2; D gene ambiguous. Germline values: CDR1 SGHDT, CDR2 YYEEEE. V was trimmed by 1 base and J by 5 bases, leaving 12 bases between them. The CDR3 runs to 14 residues. CDR3 in amino acids: CASSLIQRSYGYTF. The CDR3 DNA is TGTGCCAGCAGCTTGATCCAGCGGTCATATGGCTACACCTTC. The full variable domain, with the rest looked up from reference TRBV5-6 and TRBJ1-2, is DAGVTQSPTHLIKTRGQQVTLRCSPKSGHDTVSWYQQALGQGPQFIFQYYEEEERQRGNFPDRFSGHQFPNYSSELNVNALLLGDSALYLCASSLIQRSYGYTFGSGTRLTVV.

This chain joins TRBV30 and TRBJ1-1; 12 nucleotides align to TRBD1. The CDR3 loop spans 12 amino acids. Trimming removed 4 bases from V and 13 bases from J; junction bases left unmatched: 7. CDR1 and CDR2 from the germline V gene are GTSNPN and SVGIG (reference sequence). The CDR3 loop reads CAWTWDRGRGFF. CDR3 DNA: TGTGCCTGGACGTGGGACAGGGGGCGCGGTTTCTTT.

The chain carries TRBV9 and TRBJ2-3; no clear D. The CDR3 spans 13 residues. CDR1 SGDLS and CDR2 YYNGEE come from the germline V gene. V was pared by 6 bases and J by 6 bases, with 14 bases between. The CDR3 nucleotides are TGTGCCAGCAACCAGAACTTCGGGGATACGCAGTATTTT. Protein product: CASNQNFGDTQYF.

V gene TRBV27 combines with J gene TRBJ2-3; 7 bases match TRBD2. J lost 7 bases, V lost 3 bases, and 7 bases had no gene match. CDR1 and CDR2 (germline): MNHEY, SMNVEV (reference sequence). The CDR3 consists of 14 residues. The CDR3 here is CASSFGGGINTQYF. CDR3 DNA: TGTGCCAGCAGTTTTGGCGGGGGAATAAATACGCAGTATTTT.

The V call is TRBV28, the J call TRBJ2-5; TRBD1 matches at 7 bases. The V and J ends lost 7 bases and 12 bases, in that order; junction bases with no gene match: 8. CDR1 MDHEN and CDR2 SYDVKM come from the germline V gene. The CDR3 contains 11 residues. The CDR3: CASKDRVVEYF. The CDR3, as DNA: TGTGCCAGCAAAGACAGGGTGGTCGAGTACTTC.

Notes on this clone: At one of its ends the junction is not consistent with the germline gene, which may arise from a read error. The chain joins TRBV7-9 to TRBJ2-7; no definite D call. This CDR3 contains 12 residues. The germline V gene has CDR1 SEHNR and CDR2 FQNEAQ (reference sequence). The CDR3 loop is CSSSLAGYEQYF. CDR3 in DNA: TGTTCCAGCAGCTTAGCCGGCTACGAGCAGTACTTC.

In this sample, this clone turned up once. The chain links TRBV28 to TRBJ1-2, with unresolved D. V was clipped by 3 bases and J by 5 bases, with 7 bases between them. This CDR3 has 12 amino acids. Germline V gene lookup returns CDR1 MDHEN and CDR2 SYDVKM. CDR3: CASSFGGYGYTF. The CDR3 DNA sequence: TGTGCCAGCAGTTTTGGAGGATATGGCTACACCTTC.

This sequence joins TRBV28 and TRBJ2-3; D uncertain. V was trimmed by 1 base and J by 5 bases, leaving 16 bases between them. Looked up from germline, CDR1 is MDHEN and CDR2 is SYDVKM. The CDR3 length is 16 residues. CDR3 DNA sequence: TGTGCCAGCAGTTTATTCACCCTCCGCGCCAAAGATACGCAGTATTTT. It is translated as CASSLFTLRAKDTQYF.

A single count supports this clone. The rearrangement joins TRBV9 to TRBJ2-1; TRBD2 agrees at 7 bases. The CDR3 totals 15 residues. CDR1 is SGDLS, CDR2 YYNGEE, per germline. With 2 bases clipped from V and 3 bases from J, the junction kept 5 bases outside the gene matches. This CDR3 reads CASSVAASGYNEQFF. The CDR3 DNA follows: TGTGCCAGCAGCGTTGCGGCTAGCGGCTACAATGAGCAGTTCTTC.

The rearrangement uses TRBV19 and TRBJ1-4, with 9 bases matching TRBD1. Germline CDR1 and CDR2: LNHDA and SQIVND (reference sequence). V shed 1 base, J shed 6 bases, and the junction held 3 bases outside the gene matches. The CDR3 has 15 residues. The CDR3: CASSIGDRVDEKLFF. Here the CDR3 DNA reads TGTGCCAGTAGTATAGGGGACAGGGTAGATGAAAAACTGTTTTTT. Combining the CDR3 with reference TRBV19 and TRBJ1-4 gives the whole variable domain DGGITQSPKYLFRKEGQNVTLSCEQNLNHDAMYWYRQDPGQGLRLIYYSQIVNDFQKGDIAEGYSVSREKKESFPLTVTSAQKNPTAFYLCASSIGDRVDEKLFFGSGTQLSVL.

In DNA, the CDR3 is TGCGCCAGCAGCCCCCGGGCCGGGACAGGGGAACACGAGCAGTACTTC. It is translated as CASSPRAGTGEHEQYF. J is TRBJ2-7 and V is TRBV5-1, with 10 bases lining up with TRBD1. This CDR3 spans 16 amino acids. Germline values: CDR1 SGHRS, CDR2 YFSETQ. V trimming: 4 bases; J trimming: 5 bases; junction bases outside the gene matches: 12.

The chain recombines TRBV15 with TRBJ2-4; a possible D gene is TRBD1 (5 bases). Germline-derived CDR1 and CDR2 are LNHNV and YYDKDF (reference sequence). V gave up 0 bases and J gave up 0 bases, with 6 bases separating them. The CDR3 consists of 15 residues. CDR3 nucleotides: TGTGCCACCAGCAGAGACAGGGTAGCCAAAAACATTCAGTACTTC. Translated, it gives CATSRDRVAKNIQYF.

V is TRBV30 and J is TRBJ2-5; possibly TRBD2 for D (6 bases). Germline CDR1 is GTSNPN and CDR2 is SVGIG (reference sequence). The CDR3 is made up of 15 amino acids. With 0 bases removed from V and 5 bases from J, the gap between germline ends came to 16 bases. The CDR3 loop is CAWSVSGRASETQYF. The DNA of the CDR3 is TGTGCCTGGAGTGTCTCCGGGAGAGCCAGTGAGACCCAGTACTTC. Drawing the rest from reference TRBV30 and TRBJ2-5, the complete variable domain is SQTIHQWPATLVQPVGSPLSLECTVEGTSNPNLYWYRQAAGRGLQLLFYSVGIGQISSEVPQNLSASRPQDRQFILSSKKLLLSDSGFYLCAWSVSGRASETQYFGPGTRLLVL.

Only a few counts were recorded for this clone. V and J are TRBV13 and TRBJ1-2; tentatively, D is TRBD1 (5 bases). Per germline, CDR1 PRHDT and CDR2 FYEKMQ (reference sequence). The V end was cut by 1 base, the J end by 6 bases, with 12 bases between. This CDR3 is built from 14 residues. The CDR3 is CASSLALRGNGYTF. Written as DNA, the CDR3 is TGTGCCAGCAGCTTAGCCCTTCGGGGGAATGGCTACACCTTC.